Included here is one TCR beta chain sequence, with context. The antigen remains unidentified. These data come from a study of identical twins. Study-wide points: Whereas memory repertoires showed no such difference, abundant cord blood beta clonotypes carried fewer insertions.

MiXCR was run by TCRdb on the 5' RACE reads, yielding one entry per CDR3 protein. The sample yields about 520,000 distinct CDR3 sequences, 22% seen once. In addition, the sample was reused for a study of T cells expressing NK-cell markers.

This sequence originates from a woman younger than 35 in good health. The sample comprised CD4+ T cells sorted from blood.

DNA for the CDR3: TGCAGCGTCGCCTACCTGGGCATCCGCACAGATACGCAGTATTTT. Translation: CSVAYLGIRTDTQYF. V usage is TRBV29-1 and J usage is TRBJ2-3; D remains unclear. Germline V gene sequence: CDR1 SQVTM, CDR2 ANQGSEA. The germline V and J ends were trimmed by 6 bases and 1 base, with 17 bases remaining between them. The CDR3 is made up of 15 amino acids.